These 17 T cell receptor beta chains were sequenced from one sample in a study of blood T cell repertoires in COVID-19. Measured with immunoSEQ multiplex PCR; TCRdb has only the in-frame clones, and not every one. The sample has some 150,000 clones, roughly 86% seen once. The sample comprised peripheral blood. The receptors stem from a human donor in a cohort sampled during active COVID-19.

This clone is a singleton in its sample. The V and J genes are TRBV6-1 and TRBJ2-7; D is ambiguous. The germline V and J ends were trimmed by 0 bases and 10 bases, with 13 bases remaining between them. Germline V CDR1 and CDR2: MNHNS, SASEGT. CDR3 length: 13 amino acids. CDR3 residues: CASSEAAIRSQYF. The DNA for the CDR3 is TGTGCCAGCAGTGAAGCCGCTATCCGGTCCCAGTACTTC.

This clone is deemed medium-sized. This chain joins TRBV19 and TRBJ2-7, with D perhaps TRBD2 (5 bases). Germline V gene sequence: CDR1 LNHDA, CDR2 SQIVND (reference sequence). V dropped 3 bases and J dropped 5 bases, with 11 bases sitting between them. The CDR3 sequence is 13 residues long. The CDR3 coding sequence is TGTGCCAGTAGTATGCGGGTGAAGGACGAGCAGTACTTC. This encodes CASSMRVKDEQYF.

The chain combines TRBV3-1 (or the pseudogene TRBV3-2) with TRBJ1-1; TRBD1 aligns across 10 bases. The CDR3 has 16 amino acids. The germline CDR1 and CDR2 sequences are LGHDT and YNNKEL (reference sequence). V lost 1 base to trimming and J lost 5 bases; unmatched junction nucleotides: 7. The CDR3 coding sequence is TGTGCCAGCAGCCAAGCCCGGGACAGGGGAAGGACTGAAGCTTTCTTT. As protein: CASSQARDRGRTEAFF.

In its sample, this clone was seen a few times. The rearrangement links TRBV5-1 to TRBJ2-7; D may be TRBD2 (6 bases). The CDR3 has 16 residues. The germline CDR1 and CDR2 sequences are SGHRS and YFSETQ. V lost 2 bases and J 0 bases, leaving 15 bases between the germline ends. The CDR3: CASSLSALGGSYEQYF. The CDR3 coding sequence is TGCGCCAGCAGCTTATCCGCCCTCGGGGGCTCCTACGAGCAGTACTTC.

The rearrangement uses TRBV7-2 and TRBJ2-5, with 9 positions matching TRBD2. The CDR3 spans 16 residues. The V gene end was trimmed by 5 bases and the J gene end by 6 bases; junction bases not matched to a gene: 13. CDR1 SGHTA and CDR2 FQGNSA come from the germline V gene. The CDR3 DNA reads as TGTGCCAGCAGCCCCACCGCGGGGGGGGGCGGTCAGACCCAGTACTTC. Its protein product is CASSPTAGGGGQTQYF.

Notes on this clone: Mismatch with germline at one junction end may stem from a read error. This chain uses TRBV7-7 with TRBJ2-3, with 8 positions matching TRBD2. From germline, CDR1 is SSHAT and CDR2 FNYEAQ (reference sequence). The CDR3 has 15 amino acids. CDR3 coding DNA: TGTGCTAGCAGCTTGGGTAGCGGGATTACAGATACGCAGTATTTT. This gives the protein CASSLGSGITDTQYF.

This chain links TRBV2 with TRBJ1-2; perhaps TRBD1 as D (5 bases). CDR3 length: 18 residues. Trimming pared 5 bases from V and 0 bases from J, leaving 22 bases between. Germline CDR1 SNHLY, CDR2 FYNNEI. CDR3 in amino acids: CASSKRQSAFPSNYGYTF. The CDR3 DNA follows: TGTGCCAGCAGTAAAAGACAGTCCGCCTTCCCCTCTAACTATGGCTACACCTTC.

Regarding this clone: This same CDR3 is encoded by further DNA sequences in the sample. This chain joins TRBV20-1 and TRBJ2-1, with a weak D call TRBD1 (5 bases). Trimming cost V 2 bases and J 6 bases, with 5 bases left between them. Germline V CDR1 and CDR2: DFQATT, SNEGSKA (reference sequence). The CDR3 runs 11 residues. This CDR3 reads CSARRGNEQFF. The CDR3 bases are TGCAGTGCTAGAAGGGGCAATGAGCAGTTCTTC.

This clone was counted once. In DNA form, the CDR3 reads TGTGCCAGCAGCCCCGTGACAGGAGGCGGAAACACCATATATTTT. It codes for CASSPVTGGGNTIYF. This chain uses TRBV7-9 with TRBJ1-3; a possible D gene is TRBD1 (6 bases). The germline V gene encodes CDR1 SEHNR and CDR2 FQNEAQ (reference sequence). This CDR3 spans 15 amino acids. V lost 5 bases, J lost 4 bases, and 15 bases lay in between.

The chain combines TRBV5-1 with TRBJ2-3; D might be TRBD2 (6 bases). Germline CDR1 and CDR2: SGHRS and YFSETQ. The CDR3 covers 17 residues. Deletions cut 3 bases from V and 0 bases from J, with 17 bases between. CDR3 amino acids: CASSWGVYTISTDTQYF. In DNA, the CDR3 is TGCGCCAGCAGCTGGGGGGTCTATACCATTAGCACAGATACGCAGTATTTT.

The CDR3 sequence: CASSPQTGLVRNEQFF. The CDR3 DNA sequence: TGTGCCAGCAGTCCTCAGACGGGACTAGTACGAAATGAGCAGTTCTTC. This rearrangement joins TRBV7-2 to TRBJ2-1; 8 bases are a match to TRBD2. CDR1 is SGHTA and CDR2 is FQGNSA in the germline V gene. J was trimmed by 7 bases and V by 6 bases; bases with no gene match: 14. This CDR3 is built from 16 residues.

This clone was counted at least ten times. The CDR3 here is CASTTLIVAGGNEQFF. In DNA form, the CDR3 reads TGTGCCAGCACCACCCTGATAGTAGCGGGGGGGAATGAGCAGTTCTTC. The rearrangement uses TRBV6-6 and TRBJ2-1, with 11 bases identical to TRBD2. V lost 7 bases to trimming and J lost 7 bases; unmatched junction nucleotides: 12. Looked up from germline, CDR1 is MNHNY and CDR2 is SVGAGI (reference sequence). The CDR3 runs to 16 residues.

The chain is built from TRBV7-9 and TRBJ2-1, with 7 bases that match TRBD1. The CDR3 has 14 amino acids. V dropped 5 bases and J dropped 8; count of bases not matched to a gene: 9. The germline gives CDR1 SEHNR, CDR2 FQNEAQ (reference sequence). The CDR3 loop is CASSHTLGGDEQFF. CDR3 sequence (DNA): TGTGCCAGCAGCCACACCCTAGGGGGCGATGAGCAGTTCTTC.

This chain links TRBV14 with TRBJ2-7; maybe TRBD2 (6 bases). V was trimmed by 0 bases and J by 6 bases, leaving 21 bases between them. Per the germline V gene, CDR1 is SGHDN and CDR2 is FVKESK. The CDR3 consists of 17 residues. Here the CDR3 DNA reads TGTGCCAGCAGCCAAGACTTTCCTGGGACTGGGGGTGTCGAGCAGTACTTC. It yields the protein CASSQDFPGTGGVEQYF.

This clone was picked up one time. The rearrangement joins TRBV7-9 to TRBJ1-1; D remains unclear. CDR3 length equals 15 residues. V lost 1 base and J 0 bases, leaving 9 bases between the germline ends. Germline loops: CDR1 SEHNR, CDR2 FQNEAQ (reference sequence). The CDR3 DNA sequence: TGTGCCAGCAGCTTAGAGGGAGGCATGAACACTGAAGCTTTCTTT. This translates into CASSLEGGMNTEAFF.

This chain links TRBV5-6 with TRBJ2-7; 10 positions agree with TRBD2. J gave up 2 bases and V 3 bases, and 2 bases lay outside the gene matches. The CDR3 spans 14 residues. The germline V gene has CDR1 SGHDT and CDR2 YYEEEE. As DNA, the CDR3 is TGTGCCAGCAGCTCTAGCGGGGGCCCCTACGAGCAGTACTTC. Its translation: CASSSSGGPYEQYF.

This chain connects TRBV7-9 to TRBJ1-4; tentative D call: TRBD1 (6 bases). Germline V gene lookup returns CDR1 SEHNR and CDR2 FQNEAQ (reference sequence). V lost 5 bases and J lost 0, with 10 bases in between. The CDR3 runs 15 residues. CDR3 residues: CASSPNRATNEKLFF. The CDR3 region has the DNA TGTGCCAGCAGCCCGAACAGGGCAACTAATGAAAAACTGTTTTTT.